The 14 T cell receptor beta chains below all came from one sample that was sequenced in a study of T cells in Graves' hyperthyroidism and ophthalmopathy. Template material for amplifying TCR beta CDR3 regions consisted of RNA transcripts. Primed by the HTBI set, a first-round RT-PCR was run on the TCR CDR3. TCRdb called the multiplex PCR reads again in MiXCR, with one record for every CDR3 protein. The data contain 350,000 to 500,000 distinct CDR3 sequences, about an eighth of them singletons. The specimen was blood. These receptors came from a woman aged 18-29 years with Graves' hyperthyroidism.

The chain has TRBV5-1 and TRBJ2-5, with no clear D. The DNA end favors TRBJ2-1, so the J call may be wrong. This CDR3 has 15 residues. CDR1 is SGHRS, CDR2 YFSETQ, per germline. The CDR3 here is CASSLVAKSQETQFF. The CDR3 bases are TGCGCCAGCAGCTTGGTGGCAAAAAGCCAAGAGACCCAGTTCTTC.

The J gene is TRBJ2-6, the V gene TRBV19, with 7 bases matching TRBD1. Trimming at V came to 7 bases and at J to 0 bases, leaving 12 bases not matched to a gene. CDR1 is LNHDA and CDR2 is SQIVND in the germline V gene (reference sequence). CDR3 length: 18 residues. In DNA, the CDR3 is TGTGCCAGTAATCCCCTAGGGACAGCGGTCTCTGGGGCCAACGTCCTGACTTTC. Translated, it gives CASNPLGTAVSGANVLTF.

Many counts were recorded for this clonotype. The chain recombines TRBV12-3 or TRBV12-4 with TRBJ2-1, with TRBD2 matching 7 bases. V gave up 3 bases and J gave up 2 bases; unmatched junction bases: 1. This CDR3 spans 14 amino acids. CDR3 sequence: CASSFLAAYNEQFF. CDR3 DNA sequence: TGTGCCAGCAGTTTCCTAGCGGCCTACAATGAGCAGTTCTTC.

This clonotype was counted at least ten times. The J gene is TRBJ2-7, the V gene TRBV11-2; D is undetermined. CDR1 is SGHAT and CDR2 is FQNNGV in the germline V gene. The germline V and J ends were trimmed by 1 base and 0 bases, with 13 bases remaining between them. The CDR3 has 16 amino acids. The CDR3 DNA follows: TGTGCCAGCAGCTTAGTACTGGTGTCTGGCTCCTACGAGCAGTACTTC. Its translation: CASSLVLVSGSYEQYF.

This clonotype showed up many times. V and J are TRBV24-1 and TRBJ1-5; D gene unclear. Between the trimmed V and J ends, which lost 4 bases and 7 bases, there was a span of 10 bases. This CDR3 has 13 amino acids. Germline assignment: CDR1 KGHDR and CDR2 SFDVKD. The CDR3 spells CATSDPRIQPQHF. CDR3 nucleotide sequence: TGTGCCACCAGTGACCCCCGTATACAGCCCCAGCATTTT.

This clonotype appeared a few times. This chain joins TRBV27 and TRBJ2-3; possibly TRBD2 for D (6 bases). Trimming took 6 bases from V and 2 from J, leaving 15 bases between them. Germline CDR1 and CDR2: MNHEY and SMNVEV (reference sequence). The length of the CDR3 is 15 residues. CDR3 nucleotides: TGTGCCAGCAGCCCTTGGCGCGGGACCACAGATACGCAGTATTTT. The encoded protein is CASSPWRGTTDTQYF.

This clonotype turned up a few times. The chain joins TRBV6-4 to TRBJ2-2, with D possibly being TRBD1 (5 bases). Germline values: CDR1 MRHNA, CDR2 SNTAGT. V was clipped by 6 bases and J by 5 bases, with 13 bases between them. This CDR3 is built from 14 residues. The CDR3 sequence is CASSQQGPTGELFF. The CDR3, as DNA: TGTGCCAGCAGCCAGCAGGGTCCAACCGGGGAGCTGTTTTTT.

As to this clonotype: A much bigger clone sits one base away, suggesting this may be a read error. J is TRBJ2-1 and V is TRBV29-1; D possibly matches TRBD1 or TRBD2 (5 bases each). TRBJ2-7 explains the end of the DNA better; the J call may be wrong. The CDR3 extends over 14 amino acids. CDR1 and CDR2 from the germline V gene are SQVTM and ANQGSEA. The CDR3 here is CSVATGPNYNEQYF. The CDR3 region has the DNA TGCAGCGTTGCGACGGGACCCAACTACAATGAGCAGTACTTC.

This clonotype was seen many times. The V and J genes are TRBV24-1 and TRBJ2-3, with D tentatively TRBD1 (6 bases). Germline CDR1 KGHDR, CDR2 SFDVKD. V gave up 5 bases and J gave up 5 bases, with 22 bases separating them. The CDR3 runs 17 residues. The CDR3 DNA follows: TGTGCCACCAGTGGGTTGTCAGGGGCTTTACCTGGAGATACGCAGTATTTT. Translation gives CATSGLSGALPGDTQYF.

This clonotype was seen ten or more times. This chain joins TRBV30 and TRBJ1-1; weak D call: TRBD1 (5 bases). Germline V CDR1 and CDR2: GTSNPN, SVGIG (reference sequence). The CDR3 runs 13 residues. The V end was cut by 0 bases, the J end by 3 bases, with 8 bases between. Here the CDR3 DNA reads TGTGCCTGGAGTGTACGAGGGGACACTGAAGCTTTCTTT. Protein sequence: CAWSVRGDTEAFF.

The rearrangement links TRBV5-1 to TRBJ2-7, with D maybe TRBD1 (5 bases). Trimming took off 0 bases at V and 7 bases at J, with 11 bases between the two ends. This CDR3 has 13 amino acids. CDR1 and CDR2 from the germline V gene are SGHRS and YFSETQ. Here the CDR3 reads CASSLGTHSEQYF. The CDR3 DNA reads TGCGCCAGCAGCTTGGGGACACATTCGGAGCAGTACTTC.

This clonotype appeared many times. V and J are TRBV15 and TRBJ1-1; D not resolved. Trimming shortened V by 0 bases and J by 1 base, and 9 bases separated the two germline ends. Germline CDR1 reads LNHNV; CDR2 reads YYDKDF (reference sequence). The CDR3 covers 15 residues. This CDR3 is CATSRDFGRNTEAFF. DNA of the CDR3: TGTGCCACCAGCAGAGATTTTGGCAGGAACACTGAAGCTTTCTTT.

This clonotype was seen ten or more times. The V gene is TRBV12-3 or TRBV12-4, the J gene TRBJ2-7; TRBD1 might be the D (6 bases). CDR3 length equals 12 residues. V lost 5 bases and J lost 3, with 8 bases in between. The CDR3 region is CASSEGVYEQYF. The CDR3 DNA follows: TGTGCCAGCAGTGAGGGGGTCTACGAGCAGTACTTC.

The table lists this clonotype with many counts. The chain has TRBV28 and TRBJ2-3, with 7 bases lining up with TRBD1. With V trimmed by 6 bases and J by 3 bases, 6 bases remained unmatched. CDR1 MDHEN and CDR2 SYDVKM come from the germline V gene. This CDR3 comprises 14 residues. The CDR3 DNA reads TGTGCCAGCAGGTGGACAGGAATTACAGATACGCAGTATTTT. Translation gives CASRWTGITDTQYF.